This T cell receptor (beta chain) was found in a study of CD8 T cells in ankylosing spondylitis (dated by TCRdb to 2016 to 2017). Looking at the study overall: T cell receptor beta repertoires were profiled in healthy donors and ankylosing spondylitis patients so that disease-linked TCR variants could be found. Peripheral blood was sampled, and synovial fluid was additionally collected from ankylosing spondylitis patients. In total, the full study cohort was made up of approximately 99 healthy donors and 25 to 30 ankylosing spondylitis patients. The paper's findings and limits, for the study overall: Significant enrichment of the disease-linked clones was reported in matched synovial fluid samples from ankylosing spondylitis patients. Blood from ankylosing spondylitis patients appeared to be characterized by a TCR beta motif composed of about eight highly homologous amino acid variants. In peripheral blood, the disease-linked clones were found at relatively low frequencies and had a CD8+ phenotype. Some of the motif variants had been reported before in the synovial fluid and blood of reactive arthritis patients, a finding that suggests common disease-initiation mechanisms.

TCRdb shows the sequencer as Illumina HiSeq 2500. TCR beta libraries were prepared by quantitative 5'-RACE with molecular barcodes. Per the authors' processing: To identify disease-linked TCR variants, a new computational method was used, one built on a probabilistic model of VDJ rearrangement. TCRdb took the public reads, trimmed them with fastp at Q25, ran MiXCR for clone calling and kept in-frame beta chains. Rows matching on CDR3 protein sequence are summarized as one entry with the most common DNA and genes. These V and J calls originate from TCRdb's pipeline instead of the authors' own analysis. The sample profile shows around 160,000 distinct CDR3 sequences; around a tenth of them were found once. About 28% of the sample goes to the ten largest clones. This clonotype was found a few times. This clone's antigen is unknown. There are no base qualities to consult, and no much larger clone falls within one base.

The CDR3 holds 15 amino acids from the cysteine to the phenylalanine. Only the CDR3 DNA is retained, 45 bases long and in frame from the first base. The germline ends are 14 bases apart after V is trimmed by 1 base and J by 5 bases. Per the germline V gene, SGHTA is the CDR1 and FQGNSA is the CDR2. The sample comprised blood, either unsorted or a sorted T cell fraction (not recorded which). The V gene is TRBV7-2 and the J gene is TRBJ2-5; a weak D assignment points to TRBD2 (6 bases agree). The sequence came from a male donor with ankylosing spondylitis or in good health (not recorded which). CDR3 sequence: CASSLDPGDAETQYF. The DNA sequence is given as TGTGCCAGCAGCTTAGATCCGGGAGACGCCGAGACCCAGTACTTC.